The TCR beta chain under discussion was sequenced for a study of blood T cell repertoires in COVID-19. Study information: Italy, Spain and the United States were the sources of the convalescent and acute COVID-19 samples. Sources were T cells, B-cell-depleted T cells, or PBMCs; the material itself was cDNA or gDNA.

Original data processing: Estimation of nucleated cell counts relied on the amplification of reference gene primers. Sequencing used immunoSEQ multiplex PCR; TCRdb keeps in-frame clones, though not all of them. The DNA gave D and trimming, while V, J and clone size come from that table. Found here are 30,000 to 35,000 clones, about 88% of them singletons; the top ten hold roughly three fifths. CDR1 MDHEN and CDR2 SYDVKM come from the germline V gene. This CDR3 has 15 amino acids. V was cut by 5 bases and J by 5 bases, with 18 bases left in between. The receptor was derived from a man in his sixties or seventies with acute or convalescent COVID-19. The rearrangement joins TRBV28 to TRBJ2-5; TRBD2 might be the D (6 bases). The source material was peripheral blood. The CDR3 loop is CASSQAGTPGETQYF. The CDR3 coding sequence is TGTGCCAGCAGTCAGGCCGGGACTCCGGGGGAGACCCAGTACTTC. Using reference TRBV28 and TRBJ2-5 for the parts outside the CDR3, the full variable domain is DVKVTQSSRYLVKRTGEKVFLECVQDMDHENMFWYRQDPGLGLRLIYFSYDVKMKEKGDIPEGYSVSREKKERFSLILESASTNQTSMYLCASSQAGTPGETQYFGPGTRLLVL.